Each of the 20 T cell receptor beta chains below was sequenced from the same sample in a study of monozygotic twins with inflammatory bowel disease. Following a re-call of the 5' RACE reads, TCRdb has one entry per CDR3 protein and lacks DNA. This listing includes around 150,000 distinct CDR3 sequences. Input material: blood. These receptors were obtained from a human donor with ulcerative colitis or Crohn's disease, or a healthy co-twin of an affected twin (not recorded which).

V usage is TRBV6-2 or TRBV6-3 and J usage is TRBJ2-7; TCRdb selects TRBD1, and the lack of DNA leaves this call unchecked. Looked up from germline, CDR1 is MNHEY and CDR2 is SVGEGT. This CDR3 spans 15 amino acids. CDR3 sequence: CASSYIGHTSYEQYF.

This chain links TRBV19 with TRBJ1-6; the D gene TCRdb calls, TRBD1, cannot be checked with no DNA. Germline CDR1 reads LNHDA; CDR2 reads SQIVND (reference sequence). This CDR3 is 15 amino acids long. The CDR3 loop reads CASSTSTGTNSPLHF.

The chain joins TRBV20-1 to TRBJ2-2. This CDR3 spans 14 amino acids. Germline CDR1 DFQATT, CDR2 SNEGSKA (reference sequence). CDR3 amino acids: CSARDQMNTGELFF.

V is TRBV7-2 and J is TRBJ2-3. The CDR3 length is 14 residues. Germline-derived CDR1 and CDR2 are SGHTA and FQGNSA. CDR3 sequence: CASSLGGHTDTQYF.

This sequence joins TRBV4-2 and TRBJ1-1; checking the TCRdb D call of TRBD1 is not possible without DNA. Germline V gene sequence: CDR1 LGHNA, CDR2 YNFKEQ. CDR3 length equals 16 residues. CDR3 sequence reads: CASSQEGVLSGTEAFF.

The CDR3 reads CASSQESRWDYGYTF. The rearrangement uses TRBV4-1 and TRBJ1-2. The CDR3 sequence is 15 residues long. Germline V gene data show CDR1 as MGHRA and CDR2 as YSYEKL.

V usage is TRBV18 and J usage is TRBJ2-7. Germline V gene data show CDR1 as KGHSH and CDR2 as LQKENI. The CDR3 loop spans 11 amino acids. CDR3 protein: CASSTNYEQYF.

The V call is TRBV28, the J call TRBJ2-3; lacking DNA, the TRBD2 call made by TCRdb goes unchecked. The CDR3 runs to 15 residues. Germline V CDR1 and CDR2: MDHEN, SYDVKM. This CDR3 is CASTLRRERTDTQYF.

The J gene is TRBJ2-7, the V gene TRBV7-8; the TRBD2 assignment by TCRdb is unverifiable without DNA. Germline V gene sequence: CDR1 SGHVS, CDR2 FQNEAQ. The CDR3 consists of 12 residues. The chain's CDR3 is CASSLGSSSQYF.

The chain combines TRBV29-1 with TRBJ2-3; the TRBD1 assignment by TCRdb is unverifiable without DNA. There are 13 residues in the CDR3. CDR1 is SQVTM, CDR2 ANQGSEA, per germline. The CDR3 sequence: CSAWGGNADTQYF.

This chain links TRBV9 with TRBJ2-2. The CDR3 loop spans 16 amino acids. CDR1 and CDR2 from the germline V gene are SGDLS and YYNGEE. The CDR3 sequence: CASSAAGILSTGELFF. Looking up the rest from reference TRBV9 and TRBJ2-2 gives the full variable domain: DSGVTQTPKHLITATGQRVTLRCSPRSGDLSVYWYQQSLDQGLQFLIQYYNGEERAKGNILERFSAQQFPDLHSELNLSSLELGDSALYFCASSAAGILSTGELFFGEGSRLTVL.

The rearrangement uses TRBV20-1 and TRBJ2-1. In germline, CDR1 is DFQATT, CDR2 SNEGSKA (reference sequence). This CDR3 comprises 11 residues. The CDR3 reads CSARGNNEQFF.

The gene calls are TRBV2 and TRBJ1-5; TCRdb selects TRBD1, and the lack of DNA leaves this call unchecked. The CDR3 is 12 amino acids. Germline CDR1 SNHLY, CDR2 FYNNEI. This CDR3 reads CASRVDSQPQHF.

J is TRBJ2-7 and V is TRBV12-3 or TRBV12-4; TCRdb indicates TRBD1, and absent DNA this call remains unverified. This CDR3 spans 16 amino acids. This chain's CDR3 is CASSLKAGTGPYEQYF.

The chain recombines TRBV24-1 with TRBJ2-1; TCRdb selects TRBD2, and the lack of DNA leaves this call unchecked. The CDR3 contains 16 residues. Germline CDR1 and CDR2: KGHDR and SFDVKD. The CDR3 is CATSDYDSRSYNEQFF.

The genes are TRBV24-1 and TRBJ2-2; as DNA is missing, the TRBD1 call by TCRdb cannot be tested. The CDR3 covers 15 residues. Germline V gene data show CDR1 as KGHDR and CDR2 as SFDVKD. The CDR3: CATSVRGRDTGELFF.

This CDR3 is CASSHDQQVSGANVLTF. V usage is TRBV4-1 and J usage is TRBJ2-6; TCRdb's D call of TRBD1 is untestable without DNA. The germline CDR1 and CDR2 sequences are MGHRA and YSYEKL. This CDR3 spans 17 amino acids.

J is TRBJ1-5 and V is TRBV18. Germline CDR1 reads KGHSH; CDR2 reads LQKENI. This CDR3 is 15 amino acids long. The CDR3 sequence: CASSQFRDSNQPQHF.

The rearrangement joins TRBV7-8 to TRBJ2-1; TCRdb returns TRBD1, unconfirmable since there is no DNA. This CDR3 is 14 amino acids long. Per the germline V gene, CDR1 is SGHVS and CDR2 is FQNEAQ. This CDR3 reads CASSQDRVRNEQFF. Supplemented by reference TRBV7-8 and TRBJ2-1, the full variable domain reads GAGVSQSPRYKVAKRGQDVALRCDPISGHVSLFWYQQALGQGPEFLTYFQNEAQLDKSGLPSDRFFAERPEGSVSTLKIQRTQQEDSAVYLCASSQDRVRNEQFFGPGTRLTVL.

The CDR3: CASSNERTSYNEQFF. The chain recombines TRBV23-1 with TRBJ2-1; there is no DNA to check the TCRdb D call of TRBD2. TRBV23-1 is known as an ORF, though its function is uncertain. CDR3 length: 15 residues.